Following are 2 T cell receptor beta chains from one sample sequenced in a study of metastatic and nonmetastatic thyroid tumors. Each patient came to thyroid surgery without any prior treatment (of any kind). TCRdb reassembled clones from the PCR reads with MiXCR. Seen here are roughly 15,000 clones, about 33% observed once, and the top ten hold around 25%. The material sequenced was tumor tissue. All receptors derive from a female donor with papillary thyroid cancer or a benign thyroid nodule (not recorded which). Some clones in this sample may be carry-over from other donors' samples.

The chain combines TRBV5-1 with TRBJ2-7; the D gene is possibly TRBD2 (6 bases). V was trimmed by 4 bases and J by 3 bases, leaving 11 bases between them. The CDR3 is 13 residues long. Germline V gives CDR1 SGHRS, CDR2 YFSETQ. The CDR3, as DNA: TGCGCCAGCAGCGACGGGACTCTCTACGAGCAGTACTTC. Translating gives CASSDGTLYEQYF.

Relative to its sample, this clone is medium-sized (0.01 to 0.1%). The chain is built from TRBV5-1 and TRBJ2-3; D not certain. This CDR3 contains 16 residues. From germline, CDR1 is SGHRS and CDR2 YFSETQ. Deletions cut 0 bases from V and 5 bases from J, with 16 bases between. Here the CDR3 reads CASSLDTPHFGDTQYF. The CDR3 DNA sequence: TGCGCCAGCAGCTTGGATACCCCCCATTTCGGAGATACGCAGTATTTT.